The rows below give T cell receptor beta chains drawn from one sample of a study of T-cell memory formation after mild COVID-19. TCRdb called the 5' RACE reads again in MiXCR, with one record for every CDR3 protein. Counted here are roughly 600,000 distinct CDR3 sequences, approximately 18% occurring once; the ten biggest clones make up 12%. Sequencing input: PBMCs or a T cell subset sorted from them (not recorded which). The receptor set was obtained from an adult woman who had mild COVID-19 (a few samples of this study predate the infection). Cell type and time point are not known. Both conserved end residues are part of each CDR3. D genes are given only for firm matches. Clone size is given for some rows only: seen once, a few or many times, or a class if the clone is expanded.

J: TRBJ2-5
D: TRBD1
size: once
V: TRBV20-1
CDR3: CSARDEGAGETQYF
DNA: TGCAGTGCTAGAGATGAGGGGGCCGGGGAGACCCAGTACTTC

J: TRBJ2-7
D: TRBD1
size: few
V: TRBV5-1
CDR3: CASREGQGYEQYF
DNA: TGCGCCAGCAGAGAAGGACAGGGGTACGAGCAGTACTTC

J: TRBJ1-3
D: NA
size: NA
V: TRBV6-5
CDR3: CASRGRNTIYF
DNA: TGTGCCAGCAGAGGTCGAAACACCATATATTTT

J: TRBJ1-6
D: NA
size: NA
V: TRBV14
CDR3: CASSQDKDPENSYNSPLHF
DNA: TGTGCCAGCAGCCAAGATAAGGATCCGGAAAACTCCTATAATTCACCCCTCCACTTT

J: TRBJ2-4
D: NA
size: few
V: TRBV4-2
CDR3: CASSQAVRVLDKNIQYF
DNA: TGTGCCAGCAGCCAAGCGGTTAGGGTGCTTGACAAAAACATTCAGTACTTC

J: TRBJ1-2
D: NA
size: NA
V: TRBV3-1
CDR3: CASSQERWYGYTF
DNA: TGTGCCAGCAGCCAAGAACGGTGGTATGGCTACACCTTC

J: TRBJ2-3
D: TRBD2
size: NA
V: TRBV6-1
CDR3: CASRLAGGGGTDTQYF
DNA: TGTGCCAGCAGACTAGCGGGGGGAGGTGGCACAGATACGCAGTATTTT

J: TRBJ1-1
D: NA
size: NA
V: TRBV7-9
CDR3: CASQVGPGSEAFF
DNA: TGTGCCAGCCAAGTGGGACCCGGTAGTGAAGCTTTCTTT

J: TRBJ2-7
D: TRBD1
size: NA
V: TRBV7-9
CDR3: CASSLSQGPLEQYF
DNA: TGTGCCAGCAGCTTATCACAGGGGCCCCTTGAGCAGTACTTC

J: TRBJ1-1
D: NA
size: NA
V: TRBV7-8
CDR3: CASRVVEGTEAFF
DNA: TGTGCCAGCCGGGTGGTGGAAGGCACTGAAGCTTTCTTT

J: TRBJ2-7
D: TRBD2
size: few
V: TRBV5-1
CDR3: CASSFSSGGLSYEQYF
DNA: TGCGCCAGCAGCTTCTCTAGCGGGGGGTTATCCTACGAGCAGTACTTC

J: TRBJ1-6
D: NA
size: NA
V: TRBV12-3/TRBV12-4
CDR3: CASSHLGGRTTAPLHF
DNA: TGTGCCAGCAGTCACCTGGGGGGGCGGACCACGGCACCCCTCCACTTT

J: TRBJ2-2
D: NA
size: many
V: TRBV7-3
CDR3: CASSHSRDTGELFF
DNA: TGTGCCAGCAGCCACTCCCGGGACACCGGGGAGCTGTTTTTT

J: TRBJ2-4
D: NA
size: few
V: TRBV20-1
CDR3: CSARDSAGKNIQYF
DNA: TGCAGTGCTAGAGACAGCGCTGGCAAAAACATTCAGTACTTC

J: TRBJ2-1
D: TRBD1
size: NA
V: TRBV12-3/TRBV12-4
CDR3: CASSLAGTEANEQFF
DNA: TGTGCCAGCAGCCTAGCCGGGACAGAGGCCAATGAGCAGTTCTTC

J: TRBJ1-1
D: NA
size: NA
V: TRBV5-1
CDR3: CASSLEGVWTEAFF
DNA: TGCGCCAGCAGCTTGGAAGGGGTTTGGACTGAAGCTTTCTTT

J: TRBJ2-7
D: NA
size: many
V: TRBV5-1
CDR3: CASSLTSIYEQYF
DNA: TGCGCCAGCAGTTTGACATCGATCTACGAGCAGTACTTC

J: TRBJ2-3
D: TRBD2
size: NA
V: TRBV5-6
CDR3: CASSLGGGLSDTQYF
DNA: TGTGCCAGCAGCTTGGGCGGGGGATTGTCAGATACGCAGTATTTT

J: TRBJ2-5
D: NA
size: once
V: TRBV2
CDR3: CASSEALGAQYF
DNA: TGTGCCAGCAGTGAAGCACTCGGGGCCCAGTACTTC

J: TRBJ2-3
D: TRBD1
size: few
V: TRBV7-3
CDR3: CASSLIGTGSTDTQYF
DNA: TGTGCCAGCAGCTTAATCGGGACAGGGAGCACAGATACGCAGTATTTT

J: TRBJ1-1
D: NA
size: NA
V: TRBV18
CDR3: CASSPSAGPVNTEAFF
DNA: TGTGCCAGCTCACCTTCTGCAGGGCCGGTGAACACTGAAGCTTTCTTT

J: TRBJ2-7
D: TRBD2
size: few
V: TRBV6-5
CDR3: CASSLQTSGFYEQYF
DNA: TGTGCCAGCAGTCTCCAGACTAGCGGATTCTACGAGCAGTACTTC

J: TRBJ2-1
D: NA
size: NA
V: TRBV2
CDR3: CASPGVGGRNEQFF
DNA: TGTGCCAGCCCTGGGGTAGGGGGACGCAATGAGCAGTTCTTC

J: TRBJ2-7
D: NA
size: NA
V: TRBV12-3/TRBV12-4
CDR3: CASSLRKGLRESYEQYF
DNA: TGTGCCAGCAGTCTCCGAAAGGGACTCAGAGAGAGTTACGAGCAGTACTTC

J: TRBJ1-1
D: TRBD1
size: few
V: TRBV20-1
CDR3: CSANKGRQGLNTEAFF
DNA: TGCAGTGCCAACAAGGGGAGACAGGGGTTGAACACTGAAGCTTTCTTT

J: TRBJ2-7
D: TRBD1
size: few
V: TRBV20-1
CDR3: CSADRDSNYEQYF
DNA: TGCAGTGCTGATCGGGACAGCAATTACGAGCAGTACTTC

J: TRBJ2-2
D: NA
size: NA
V: TRBV7-6
CDR3: CASSSRQTNTGELFF
DNA: TGTGCCAGCAGCTCCCGACAGACTAACACCGGGGAGCTGTTTTTT

J: TRBJ1-5
D: TRBD1
size: NA
V: TRBV5-4
CDR3: CASSPGQDSNQPQHF
DNA: TGTGCCAGCAGCCCGGGACAGGATAGCAATCAGCCCCAGCATTTT

J: TRBJ1-6
D: TRBD1
size: many
V: TRBV20-1
CDR3: CSARPRGDHSPLHF
DNA: TGCAGTGCTAGACCCAGGGGGGACCATTCACCCCTCCACTTT

J: TRBJ2-1
D: NA
size: NA
V: TRBV7-6
CDR3: CASSFPGGRQFF
DNA: TGTGCCAGCAGCTTTCCGGGGGGCCGGCAGTTCTTC